Listed here are 10 T cell receptor beta chains from one sample, sequenced in a study of T cell changes during pregnancy in multiple sclerosis. Clones were sequenced by immunoSEQ multiplex PCR, and TCRdb holds only the in-frame ones, with some missing. This sample has roughly 58,000 clones, with under 95% found just once. The input for sequencing was CD8+ T cells from peripheral blood mononuclear cells, taken in the third trimester of pregnancy. Receptor source: a female donor with multiple sclerosis, enrolled in a pregnancy study.

The V call is TRBV11-2, the J call TRBJ2-7; 8 nucleotides align to TRBD2. Losses at the gene ends were 0 bases for V and 3 bases for J; bases not matched to a gene: 7. The CDR3 covers 16 residues. The germline V gene has CDR1 SGHAT and CDR2 FQNNGV. For the CDR3, the DNA is TGTGCCAGCAGCTTAGACTTGCGGGGACTAGTCTACGAGCAGTACTTC. This translates into CASSLDLRGLVYEQYF.

This sequence joins TRBV14 and TRBJ1-1; unclear D gene. V was shortened by 0 bases and J by 1 base, with 15 bases between the two germline ends. Germline lookup yields CDR1 SGHDN and CDR2 FVKESK. CDR3 length equals 17 residues. The CDR3 reads CASSQDIVRNWNTEAFF. As DNA, the CDR3 is TGTGCCAGCAGCCAAGATATTGTCAGAAATTGGAACACTGAAGCTTTCTTT. Supplemented by reference TRBV14 and TRBJ1-1, the full variable domain reads EAGVTQFPSHSVIEKGQTVTLRCDPISGHDNLYWYRRVMGKEIKFLLHFVKESKQDESGMPNNRFLAERTGGTYSTLKVQPAELEDSGVYFCASSQDIVRNWNTEAFFGQGTRLTVV.

This clone was seen a single time. This chain joins TRBV4-3 and TRBJ1-2, with 7 bases aligning to TRBD1. V was clipped by 0 bases and J by 4 bases; unmatched bases: 5. The CDR3 runs to 15 residues. In germline, CDR1 is LGHNA, CDR2 YSLEER. The CDR3 DNA reads as TGCGCCAGCAGCCAAGAAGAGGGGGCGGGCTATGGCTACACCTTC. This codes for CASSQEEGAGYGYTF.

Written as DNA, the CDR3 is TGTGCCAGCAGTTCGAATTGGGACAGTCACTCCTACGAGCAGTACTTC. Translation: CASSSNWDSHSYEQYF. The V call is TRBV28, the J call TRBJ2-7; 7 bases line up with TRBD1. CDR3 length: 16 amino acids. The ends lost 4 bases at V and 0 bases at J; junction bases unmatched: 9. Per germline, CDR1 MDHEN and CDR2 SYDVKM. The whole variable domain, filled in from reference TRBV28 and TRBJ2-7, reads DVKVTQSSRYLVKRTGEKVFLECVQDMDHENMFWYRQDPGLGLRLIYFSYDVKMKEKGDIPEGYSVSREKKERFSLILESASTNQTSMYLCASSSNWDSHSYEQYFGPGTRLTVT.

This sequence joins TRBV2 and TRBJ1-1; 9 bases match TRBD1. V shed 5 bases, J shed 2 bases, and the junction held 9 bases outside the gene matches. Germline V CDR1 and CDR2: SNHLY, FYNNEI. CDR3 length: 16 amino acids. The CDR3 is CASSLWTGAFNTEAFF. CDR3 DNA: TGTGCCAGCAGTCTATGGACAGGGGCCTTCAACACTGAAGCTTTCTTT.

The chain is built from TRBV7-9 and TRBJ2-1, with D maybe TRBD2 (6 bases). Germline CDR1 and CDR2: SEHNR and FQNEAQ (reference sequence). Trimming cost V 5 bases and J 9 bases, with 17 bases left between them. The length of the CDR3 is 14 residues. The CDR3 reads CASSPPLASSEQFF. DNA for the CDR3: TGTGCCAGCAGCCCCCCCCTAGCGTCGAGTGAGCAGTTCTTC.

This chain uses TRBV7-8 with TRBJ1-2; the match to TRBD1 covers 8 bases. CDR3 size: 16 residues. With V trimmed by 3 bases and J by 8 bases, 14 bases remained unmatched. Germline V gene sequence: CDR1 SGHVS, CDR2 FQNEAQ. CDR3 in amino acids: CASSFSRQGIFYGYTF. For the CDR3, the DNA is TGTGCCAGCAGCTTCAGCCGACAGGGGATATTCTACGGCTACACCTTC.

The chain is built from TRBV5-6 and TRBJ1-1; D might be TRBD1 (5 bases). Trimming cost V 4 bases and J 8 bases, with 12 bases left between them. Germline V CDR1 and CDR2: SGHDT, YYEEEE. This CDR3 comprises 12 residues. The CDR3 region is CASSDQGGEAFF. Here the CDR3 DNA reads TGTGCCAGCAGCGATCAGGGAGGGGAAGCTTTCTTT.

This chain uses TRBV6-5 with TRBJ2-1; tentatively, D is TRBD2 (5 bases). Germline CDR1 is MNHEY and CDR2 is SVGAGI. V lost 4 bases and J lost 1, with 14 bases in between. This CDR3 comprises 16 residues. The CDR3 is CASSSKRGLSYNEQFF. The CDR3 DNA reads TGTGCCAGCAGTTCCAAGCGAGGACTGTCCTACAATGAGCAGTTCTTC.

The chain uses TRBV4-1 and TRBJ2-1; 8 nucleotides line up with TRBD2. Germline V lookup: CDR1 MGHRA, CDR2 YSYEKL. V lost 1 base and J lost 9; bases outside the gene matches: 11. This CDR3 contains 16 residues. CDR3 in DNA: TGCGCCAGCAGCCAAGTCGCAACGTGCGGGAGGTGTGAGCAGTTCTTC. Protein: CASSQVATCGRCEQFF.